These 3 T cell receptor beta chains came from one sample sequenced in a study of T cell responses to AZD1222 COVID-19 vaccine (dated by TCRdb to about 2021). The method behind the library was the immunoSEQ multiplex PCR assay. The table comes from immuneACCESS by way of TCRdb, which keeps in-frame sequences with V and J called. Part of the clones is missing from these tables; in studies checked, under half for an unresolved V gene and the rest for unknown reasons. The sample data list more than 75,000 clones, and just over 90% of these were observed just once. The top ten clones comprise roughly 4.9% of the sample. In light of the paper, this sample's time point label describes: baseline before first vaccination. The sample was peripheral blood, taken on day 0 of AZD1222 vaccination. The origin of the receptors is an adult in good health.

The CDR3 spells CASSPGGRVYNEQFF. DNA for the CDR3: TGTGCCAGCAGCCCCGGCGGGAGGGTCTACAATGAGCAGTTCTTC. V is TRBV9 and J is TRBJ2-1, with 9 bases fitting TRBD2. Germline V gene data show CDR1 as SGDLS and CDR2 as YYNGEE. Trimming at V came to 4 bases and at J to 3 bases, leaving 5 bases not matched to a gene. The CDR3 spans 15 residues.

The V gene is TRBV5-5, the J gene TRBJ2-7; D not certain. The CDR3 is 14 residues long. Germline lookup yields CDR1 SGHKS and CDR2 YYEKEE (reference sequence). Deletions cut 2 bases from V and 3 bases from J, with 12 bases between. The CDR3 sequence: CASSLLLGSYEQYF. The CDR3 DNA reads TGTGCCAGCAGCTTATTGTTAGGAAGCTACGAGCAGTACTTC.

The V and J genes are TRBV5-1 and TRBJ2-1; D unclear. CDR1 SGHRS and CDR2 YFSETQ come from the germline V gene. The CDR3 has 13 amino acids. The V gene lost 2 bases and the J gene lost 5 bases, with 8 bases spanning the gap. Here the CDR3 DNA reads TGCGCCAGCAGCTTAAATCTCAACAATGAGCAGTTCTTC. Translating it yields CASSLNLNNEQFF.